One and the same sample provided the 10 T cell receptor beta chains below, sequenced in a study of T cell responses to AZD1222 COVID-19 vaccine (dated by TCRdb to about 2021). The library relied on the immunoSEQ multiplex PCR assay. Drawn from immuneACCESS, this table holds only the in-frame rearrangements with V and J called that TCRdb kept. Clones are partly lost; checked studies trace under half to an unresolved V gene and leave the rest unexplained. This sample holds 80,000 or so clones; roughly 85% were observed only once. The ten most abundant clones make up 2.5% to 3% of the sample. The meaning of the sample's time point label: baseline before first vaccination. This material consisted of peripheral blood, taken on day 0 of AZD1222 vaccination. Every receptor here comes from an adult in good health.

The chain uses TRBV19 and TRBJ2-7; the D is unclear. This CDR3 has 13 residues. The V end was cut by 1 base, the J end by 7 bases, with 11 bases between. In germline, CDR1 is LNHDA, CDR2 SQIVND (reference sequence). The CDR3 protein is CASSIALDAEQYF. CDR3 nucleotides: TGTGCCAGTAGTATAGCGTTGGATGCTGAGCAGTACTTC.

The rearrangement joins TRBV2 to TRBJ2-5; D gene ambiguous. The CDR3 spans 11 residues. From germline, CDR1 is SNHLY and CDR2 FYNNEI. V lost 5 bases and J lost 0, with 1 base in between. The CDR3 loop is CASSNQETQYF. The DNA of the CDR3 is TGTGCCAGCAGTAACCAAGAGACCCAGTACTTC.

The chain combines TRBV30 with TRBJ2-7, with 8 bases identical to TRBD1. The CDR3 runs to 15 residues. V gave up 0 bases and J gave up 5 bases; unmatched junction bases: 9. CDR1 and CDR2 from the germline V gene are GTSNPN and SVGIG (reference sequence). CDR3 in amino acids: CAWSVRAGGRNEQYF. The CDR3 DNA follows: TGTGCCTGGAGTGTGAGGGCAGGGGGCCGGAACGAGCAGTACTTC.

V and J are TRBV28 and TRBJ1-3, with TRBD1 matching over 8 bases. The germline V gene encodes CDR1 MDHEN and CDR2 SYDVKM. J was trimmed by 4 bases and V by 4 bases; bases with no gene match: 6. This CDR3 region has 15 residues. CDR3 amino acids: CASSWDRSRGNTIYF. CDR3 bases: TGTGCCAGCAGTTGGGACAGGTCGAGGGGAAACACCATATATTTT.

The chain recombines TRBV4-3 with TRBJ2-1; 12 bases agree with TRBD1. V shed 0 bases, J shed 9 bases, and the junction held 9 bases outside the gene matches. Germline V gene sequence: CDR1 LGHNA, CDR2 YSLEER. The CDR3 spans 17 residues. The chain's CDR3 is CASSQEGRGTGGGEQFF. CDR3 coding DNA: TGCGCCAGCAGCCAAGAGGGAAGGGGGACAGGGGGCGGTGAGCAGTTCTTC.

J is TRBJ2-3 and V is TRBV28, with TRBD2 matching 12 bases. This CDR3 has 15 residues. With 6 bases clipped from V and 5 bases from J, the junction kept 6 bases outside the gene matches. Germline V gene sequence: CDR1 MDHEN, CDR2 SYDVKM. The CDR3 sequence: CASSLLAGGRDTQYF. The CDR3 DNA is TGTGCCAGCAGCCTTCTAGCGGGAGGGAGAGATACGCAGTATTTT.

The V gene is TRBV19, the J gene TRBJ1-6, with D hard to call. This CDR3 is 17 amino acids long. V shed 5 bases and J shed 8 bases, with 22 bases lying between them. Germline values: CDR1 LNHDA, CDR2 SQIVND (reference sequence). The CDR3: CASSASSPPAQYSPLHF. The CDR3 coding sequence is TGTGCCAGTAGTGCCTCCTCCCCGCCGGCTCAGTATTCACCCCTCCACTTT. The complete variable domain, with remaining parts taken from reference TRBV19 and TRBJ1-6, reads DGGITQSPKYLFRKEGQNVTLSCEQNLNHDAMYWYRQDPGQGLRLIYYSQIVNDFQKGDIAEGYSVSREKKESFPLTVTSAQKNPTAFYLCASSASSPPAQYSPLHFGNGTRLTVT.

The chain links TRBV7-9 to TRBJ1-4; D is uncertain. CDR3 size: 14 residues. Germline V gene data show CDR1 as SEHNR and CDR2 as FQNEAQ (reference sequence). V gave up 6 bases and J gave up 8 bases, with 16 bases separating them. The CDR3 DNA is TGTGCCAGCAGTTCGACCGGGAAGCCGGAAAAACTGTTTTTT. This translates into CASSSTGKPEKLFF.

The chain has TRBV18 and TRBJ1-4, with 9 bases identical to TRBD1. CDR1 and CDR2 from the germline V gene are KGHSH and LQKENI. The V segment lost 4 bases and the J segment 17 bases; nucleotides outside the gene matches: 5. The CDR3 covers 11 residues. CDR3 residues: CASSRGQGSFF. In DNA form, the CDR3 reads TGTGCCAGCTCACGGGGACAGGGAAGTTTTTTT. Together with reference TRBV18 and TRBJ1-4, the CDR3 gives the full variable domain: NAGVMQNPRHLVRRRGQEARLRCSPMKGHSHVYWYRQLPEEGLKFMVYLQKENIIDESGMPKERFSAEFPKEGPSILRIQQVVRGDSAAYFCASSRGQGSFFGSGTQLSVL.

This clone was observed a single time. The V gene is TRBV4-3, the J gene TRBJ1-4; D might be TRBD1 (5 bases). This CDR3 is built from 14 residues. V was trimmed by 4 bases and J by 5 bases, leaving 11 bases between them. Germline values: CDR1 LGHNA, CDR2 YSLEER. The CDR3 nucleotides read TGCGCCAGCAGCCCGGGACGGCAAAATGAAAAACTGTTTTTT. Translated, it gives CASSPGRQNEKLFF.